This T cell receptor (beta chain) was captured by sequencing in a study of shared clonotypes between healthy human individuals (dated by TCRdb to about 2020). Regarding the research as a whole: A couple of women and three men aged 18 to 49 years were included in the cohort. For each donor, three plates each were used for CD4 naive and CD4 memory, two plates were used for CD8 naive, and one plate was used for CD8 memory. The study deeply sequenced blood TCR repertoires of about 5 healthy adults to estimate repertoire size and the extent of clonotype sharing between individuals. To increase sequencing depth and limit assay-specific biases, TCR repertoire library preparation and sequencing were carried out by different laboratories using diverse techniques. Per donor, leukapheresis produced somewhere between about 0.9 and 9.5 billion PBMCs. General conclusions and limits of the study: Only blood was sampled, and tissue TCR repertoires likely differ from those in blood. Across a handful of donors, around 5.4% of naive CD4, 3% to 4% of naive CD8, around 2.1% of memory CD4, and under 0.45% of memory CD8 clonotypes were shared. Because the study included only a small number of donors, the genetic and exposure-history diversity represented was limited. Clonotypes shared by all four sorted-subset donors showed higher generation probabilities than non-shared clonotypes. Even with the large sequencing depth, rarefaction of the sorted-subset datasets indicated that sequencing was incomplete. Pairwise subsampling led to the expectation that sequencing depth would affect the degree of clonotype sharing among donors. Larger estimated clonotype richness was generally found for naive subsets than for memory subsets.

V has 0 bases trimmed and J has 7 bases trimmed; junction bases matching no gene number 5. For CDR1 and CDR2, the germline V gene (reference sequence) lists MNHEY and SMNVEV. From its cysteine to its phenylalanine, the CDR3 spans 15 amino acids. Only the CDR3 portion is preserved as DNA: 45 bases, with reading frame beginning at the first base. CD8 naive samples were CD45RO-negative cells positively selected for CCR7, giving a CD45RA+CCR7+ population that excluded TemRA cells. The donors were healthy, HIV-negative adults who had no recently reported acute infections or vaccinations. All donors were Caucasian adults living in Nashville, Tennessee, USA. After blood collection by leukapheresis, PBMCs were isolated using Ficoll-Histopaque density gradient centrifugation and then cryopreserved in the vapor phase of liquid nitrogen. Analytical flow cytometry was used to check the purity and quantity of each magnetically sorted T cell population. Genomic DNA was isolated from every sorted fraction and measured by UV absorbance on a Nanodrop 2000c.

About this clone: The antigen it recognizes is unknown. No much larger clone exists at a distance of one base, and base qualities are not known.

Using the deep immunoSEQ assay, TCR CDR3 regions were amplified from genomic DNA by multiplex PCR. Genomic DNA extracted from each cell subset was distributed evenly over all wells of several immunoSEQ 96-well plates, and each plate served as one replicate. For sorted subsets, around 0.2 ug of genomic DNA, equivalent to 25,000 to 30,000 T cell genomes, went into each replicate PCR. The purified libraries were quantified using a Qubit 3.0 fluorometer, sized with a Bioanalyzer 2100, and then quantified again using the KAPA Library Quantification kit. Every immunoSEQ 96-well plate was sequenced on a dedicated single-read 150-cycle Illumina NextSeq 550 flow cell. Concerning the study's data processing: Because only junctional sequences without quality scores were contained in the immunoSEQ output, filtering matching that applied to full-length reads could not be performed. Sequences were annotated with PyIR, a Python wrapper for IgBLAST v1.9, using IMGT germline references to assign V/J genes and CDR3. Reads were removed for weak V/J assignments (E-value above 1e-6), missing CDR3, stop codons, out-of-frame junctions, or ambiguous translated residues. V3J clonotypes were defined as sequences sharing the same inferred V gene, J gene, and CDR3 amino acid sequence. The percentage overlap between two repertoires was calculated by dividing the number of shared unique clonotypes by the size of the smaller repertoire. RTK rarefaction, the Chao1 estimator, and Recon v2.1 estimates of unobserved clonotypes were used to assess repertoire richness. Generation probabilities for all TCRbeta clonotypes obtained by the gDNA method from four donors were computed using OLGA. TCRdb limited this immuneACCESS table to in-frame rearrangements with V and J called. A share of clones is missing; checked studies link under half to unresolved V genes, and the rest is unexplained. Clone size and the V and J calls come from that table; the DNA yielded D and trimming. Counted in this sample were approximately 720,000 clones; 92% of them appeared once. The ten largest clones represent approximately 24% of the sample.

The chain was built from TRBV27 and TRBJ2-7; 11 junctional bases match TRBD2. Sequencing was carried out using naive CD8+ T cells sorted from blood. The sample's cell subset or site label, decoded: CD45RA+CCR7+. This sequence originates from a young man in good health. In nucleotides, the sequence is TGTGCCAGCAGTTTATCGTTTAGCGGGAGGGATGAGCAGTACTTC. Translation gives CASSLSFSGRDEQYF.